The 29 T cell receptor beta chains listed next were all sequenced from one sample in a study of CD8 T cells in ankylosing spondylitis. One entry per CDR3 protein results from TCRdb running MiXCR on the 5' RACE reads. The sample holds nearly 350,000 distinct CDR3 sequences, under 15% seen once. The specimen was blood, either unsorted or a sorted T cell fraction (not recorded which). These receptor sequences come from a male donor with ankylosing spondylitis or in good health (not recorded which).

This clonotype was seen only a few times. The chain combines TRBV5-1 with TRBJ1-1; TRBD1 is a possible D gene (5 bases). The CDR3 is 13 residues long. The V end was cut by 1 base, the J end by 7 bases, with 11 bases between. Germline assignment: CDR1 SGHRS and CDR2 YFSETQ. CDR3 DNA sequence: TGCGCCAGCAGCTTGCAGGGAAGTGGTGAAGCTTTCTTT. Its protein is CASSLQGSGEAFF.

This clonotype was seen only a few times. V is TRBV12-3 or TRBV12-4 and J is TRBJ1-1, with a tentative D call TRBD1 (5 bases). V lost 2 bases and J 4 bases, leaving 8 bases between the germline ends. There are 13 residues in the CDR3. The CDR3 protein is CASSLSGPTEAFF. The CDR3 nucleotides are TGTGCCAGCAGTTTATCAGGGCCCACTGAAGCTTTCTTT.

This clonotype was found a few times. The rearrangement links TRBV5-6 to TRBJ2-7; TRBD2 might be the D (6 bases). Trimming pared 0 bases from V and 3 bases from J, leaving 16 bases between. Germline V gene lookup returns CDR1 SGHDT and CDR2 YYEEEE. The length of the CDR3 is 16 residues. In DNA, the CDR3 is TGTGCCAGCAGCTTGGTAGGGCAGGCGGGATACTACGAGCAGTACTTC. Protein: CASSLVGQAGYYEQYF.

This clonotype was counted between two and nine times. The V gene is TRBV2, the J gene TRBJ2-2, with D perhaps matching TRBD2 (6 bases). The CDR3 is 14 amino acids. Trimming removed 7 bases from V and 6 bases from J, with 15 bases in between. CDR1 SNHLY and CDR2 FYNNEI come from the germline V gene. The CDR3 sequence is CASKGTYLAGELFF. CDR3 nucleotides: TGTGCCAGCAAGGGGACTTACCTAGCCGGGGAGCTGTTTTTT.

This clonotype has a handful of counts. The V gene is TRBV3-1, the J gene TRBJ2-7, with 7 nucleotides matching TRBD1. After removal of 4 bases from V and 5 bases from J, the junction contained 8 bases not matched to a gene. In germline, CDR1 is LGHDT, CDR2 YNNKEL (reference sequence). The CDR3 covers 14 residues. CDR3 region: CASSLTTDRNEQYF. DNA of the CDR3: TGTGCCAGCAGCCTCACCACGGACAGGAACGAGCAGTACTTC.

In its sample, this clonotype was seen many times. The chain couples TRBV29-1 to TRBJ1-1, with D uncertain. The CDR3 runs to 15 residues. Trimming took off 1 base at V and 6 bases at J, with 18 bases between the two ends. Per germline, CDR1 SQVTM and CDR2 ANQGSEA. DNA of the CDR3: TGCAGCGTTGAAGGGGAGGGAGGGTTGGGGTCTGAAGCTTTCTTT. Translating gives CSVEGEGGLGSEAFF.

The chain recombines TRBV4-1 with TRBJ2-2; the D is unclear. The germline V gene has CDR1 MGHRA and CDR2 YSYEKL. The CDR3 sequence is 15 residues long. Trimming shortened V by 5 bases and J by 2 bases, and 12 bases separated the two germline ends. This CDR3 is CASSSSSANTGELFF. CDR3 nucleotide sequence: TGCGCCAGCAGCTCCTCCTCTGCAAACACCGGGGAGCTGTTTTTT.

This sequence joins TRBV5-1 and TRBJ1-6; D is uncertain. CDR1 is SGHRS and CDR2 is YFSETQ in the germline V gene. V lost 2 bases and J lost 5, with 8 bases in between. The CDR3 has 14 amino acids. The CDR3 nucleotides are TGCGCCAGCAGCTTAGCCGGGGATAATTCACCCCTCCACTTT. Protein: CASSLAGDNSPLHF. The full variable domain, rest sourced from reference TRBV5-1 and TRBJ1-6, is KAGVTQTPRYLIKTRGQQVTLSCSPISGHRSVSWYQQTPGQGLQFLFEYFSETQRNKGNFPGRFSGRQFSNSRSEMNVSTLELGDSALYLCASSLAGDNSPLHFGNGTRLTVT.

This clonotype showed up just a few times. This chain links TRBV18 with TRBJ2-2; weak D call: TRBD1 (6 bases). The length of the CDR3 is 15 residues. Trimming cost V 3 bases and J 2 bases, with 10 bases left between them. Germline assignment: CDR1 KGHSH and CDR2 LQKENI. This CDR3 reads CASSPRQANTGELFF. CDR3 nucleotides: TGTGCCAGCTCACCCCGACAGGCCAACACCGGGGAGCTGTTTTTT.

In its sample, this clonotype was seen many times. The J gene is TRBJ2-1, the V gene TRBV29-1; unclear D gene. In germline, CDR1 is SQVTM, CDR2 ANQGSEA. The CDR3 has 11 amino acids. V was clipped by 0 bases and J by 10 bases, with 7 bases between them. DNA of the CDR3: TGCAGCGTTGAAGAGAGCCGGGAGCAGTTCTTC. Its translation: CSVEESREQFF.

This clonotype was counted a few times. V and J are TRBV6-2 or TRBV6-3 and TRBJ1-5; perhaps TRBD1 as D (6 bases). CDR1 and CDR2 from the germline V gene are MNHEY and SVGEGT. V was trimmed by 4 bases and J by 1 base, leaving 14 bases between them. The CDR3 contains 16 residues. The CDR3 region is CASSSARGRSNQPQHF. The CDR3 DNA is TGTGCCAGCAGTTCTGCCCGGGGGCGAAGCAATCAGCCCCAGCATTTT.

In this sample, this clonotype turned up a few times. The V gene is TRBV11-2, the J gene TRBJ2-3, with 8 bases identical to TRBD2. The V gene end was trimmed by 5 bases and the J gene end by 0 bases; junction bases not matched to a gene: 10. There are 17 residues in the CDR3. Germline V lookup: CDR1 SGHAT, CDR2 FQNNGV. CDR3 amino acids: CASSPRGAGASTDTQYF. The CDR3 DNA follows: TGTGCCAGCAGCCCCCGGGGAGCGGGGGCTAGCACAGATACGCAGTATTTT.

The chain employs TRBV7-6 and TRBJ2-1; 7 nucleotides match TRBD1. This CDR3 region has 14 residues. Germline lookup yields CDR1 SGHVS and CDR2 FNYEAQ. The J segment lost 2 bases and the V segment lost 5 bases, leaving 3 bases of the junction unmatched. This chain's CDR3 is CASSQGQAYNEQFF. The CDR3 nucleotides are TGTGCCAGCAGCCAAGGACAGGCCTACAATGAGCAGTTCTTC. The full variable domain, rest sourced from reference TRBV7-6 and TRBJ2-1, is GAGVSQSPRYKVTKRGQDVALRCDPISGHVSLYWYRQALGQGPEFLTYFNYEAQQDKSGLPNDRFSAERPEGSISTLTIQRTEQRDSAMYRCASSQGQAYNEQFFGPGTRLTVL.

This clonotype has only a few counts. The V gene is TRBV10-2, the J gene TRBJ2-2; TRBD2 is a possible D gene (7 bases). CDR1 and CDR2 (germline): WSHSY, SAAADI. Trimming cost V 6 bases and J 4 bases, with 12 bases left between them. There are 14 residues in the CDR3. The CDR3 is CASRKGGGTGELFF. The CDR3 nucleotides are TGCGCCAGCAGGAAGGGAGGGGGCACCGGGGAGCTGTTTTTT.

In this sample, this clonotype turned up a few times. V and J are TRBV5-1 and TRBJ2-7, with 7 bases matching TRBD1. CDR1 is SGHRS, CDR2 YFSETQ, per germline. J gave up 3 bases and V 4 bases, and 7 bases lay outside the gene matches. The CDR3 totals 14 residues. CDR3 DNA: TGCGCCAGCAGCCCGGGACAGTCTTTCTACGAGCAGTACTTC. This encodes CASSPGQSFYEQYF. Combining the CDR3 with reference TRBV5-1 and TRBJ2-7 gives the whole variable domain KAGVTQTPRYLIKTRGQQVTLSCSPISGHRSVSWYQQTPGQGLQFLFEYFSETQRNKGNFPGRFSGRQFSNSRSEMNVSTLELGDSALYLCASSPGQSFYEQYFGPGTRLTVT.

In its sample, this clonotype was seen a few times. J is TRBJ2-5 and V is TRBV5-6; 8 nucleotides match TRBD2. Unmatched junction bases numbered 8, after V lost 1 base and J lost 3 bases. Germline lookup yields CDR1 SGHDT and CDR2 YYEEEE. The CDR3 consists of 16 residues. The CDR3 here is CASSLNKRESEETQYF. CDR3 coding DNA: TGTGCCAGCAGCTTGAATAAGCGGGAGAGTGAAGAGACCCAGTACTTC.

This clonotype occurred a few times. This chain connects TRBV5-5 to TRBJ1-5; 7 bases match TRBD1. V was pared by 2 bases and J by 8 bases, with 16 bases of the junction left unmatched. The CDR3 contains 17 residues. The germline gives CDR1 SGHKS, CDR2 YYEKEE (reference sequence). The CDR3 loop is CASSLTLDRTQVEPQHF. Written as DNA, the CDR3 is TGTGCCAGCAGCTTAACTTTGGACAGGACGCAGGTGGAGCCCCAGCATTTT.

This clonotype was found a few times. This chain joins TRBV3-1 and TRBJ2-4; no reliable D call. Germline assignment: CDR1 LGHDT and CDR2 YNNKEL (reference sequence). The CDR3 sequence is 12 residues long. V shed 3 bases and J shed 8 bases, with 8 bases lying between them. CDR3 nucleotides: TGTGCCAGCAGCCAGGGGTTGGACATTCAGTACTTC. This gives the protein CASSQGLDIQYF.

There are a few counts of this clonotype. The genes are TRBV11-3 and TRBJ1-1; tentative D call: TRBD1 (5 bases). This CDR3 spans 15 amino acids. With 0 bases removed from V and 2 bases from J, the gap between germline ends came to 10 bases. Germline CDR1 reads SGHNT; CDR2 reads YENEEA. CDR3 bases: TGTGCCAGCAGCTTAGAAGGGGTCTTTAACACTGAAGCTTTCTTT. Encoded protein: CASSLEGVFNTEAFF. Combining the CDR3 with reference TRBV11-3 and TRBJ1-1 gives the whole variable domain EAGVVQSPRYKIIEKKQPVAFWCNPISGHNTLYWYLQNLGQGPELLIRYENEEAVDDSQLPKDRFSAERLKGVDSTLKIQPAELGDSAVYLCASSLEGVFNTEAFFGQGTRLTVV.

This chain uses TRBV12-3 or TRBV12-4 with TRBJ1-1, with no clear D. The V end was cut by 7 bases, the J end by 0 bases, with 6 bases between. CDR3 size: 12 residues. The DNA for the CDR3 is TGTGCCAGCACATCCCTGAACACTGAAGCTTTCTTT. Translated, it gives CASTSLNTEAFF.

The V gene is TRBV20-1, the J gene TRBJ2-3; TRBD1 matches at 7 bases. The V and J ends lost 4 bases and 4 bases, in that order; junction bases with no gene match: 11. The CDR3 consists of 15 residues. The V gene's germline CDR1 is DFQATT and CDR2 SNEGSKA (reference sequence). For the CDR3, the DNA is TGCAGTGCTAATCTAGGGGGCGCGTTGGCAGATACGCAGTATTTT. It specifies CSANLGGALADTQYF.

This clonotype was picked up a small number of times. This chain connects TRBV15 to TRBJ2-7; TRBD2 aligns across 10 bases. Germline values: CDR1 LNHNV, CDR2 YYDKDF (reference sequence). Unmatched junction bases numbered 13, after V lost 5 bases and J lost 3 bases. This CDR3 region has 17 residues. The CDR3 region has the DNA TGTGCCACCAGCCCAGACATGAGCGGGGGGGCTATCTACGAGCAGTACTTC. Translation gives CATSPDMSGGAIYEQYF.

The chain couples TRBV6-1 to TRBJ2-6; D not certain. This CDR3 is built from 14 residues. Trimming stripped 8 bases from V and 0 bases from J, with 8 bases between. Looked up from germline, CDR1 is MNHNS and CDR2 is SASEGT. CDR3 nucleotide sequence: TGTGCCAGCGAAGAGCGCTCTGGGGCCAACGTCCTGACTTTC. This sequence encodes CASEERSGANVLTF.

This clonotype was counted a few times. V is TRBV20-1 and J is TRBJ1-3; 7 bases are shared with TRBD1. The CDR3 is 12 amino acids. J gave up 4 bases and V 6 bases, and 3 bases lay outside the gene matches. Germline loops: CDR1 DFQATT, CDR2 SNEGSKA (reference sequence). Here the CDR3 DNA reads TGCAGTGCGAGGGGGCGGGGAAACACCATATATTTT. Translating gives CSARGRGNTIYF.

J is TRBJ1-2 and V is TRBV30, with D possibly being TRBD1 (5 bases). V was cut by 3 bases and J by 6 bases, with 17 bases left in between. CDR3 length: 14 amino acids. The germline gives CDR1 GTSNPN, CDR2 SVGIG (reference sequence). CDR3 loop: CAWSRGGGWHGYTF. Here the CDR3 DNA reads TGTGCCTGGAGCCGGGGGGGAGGGTGGCATGGCTACACCTTC.

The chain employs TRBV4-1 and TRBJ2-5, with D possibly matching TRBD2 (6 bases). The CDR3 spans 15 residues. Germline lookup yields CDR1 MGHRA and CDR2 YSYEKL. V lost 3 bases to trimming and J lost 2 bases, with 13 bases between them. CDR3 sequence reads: CASSHGGVDQETQYF. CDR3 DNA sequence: TGCGCCAGCAGCCATGGAGGGGTGGATCAAGAGACCCAGTACTTC.

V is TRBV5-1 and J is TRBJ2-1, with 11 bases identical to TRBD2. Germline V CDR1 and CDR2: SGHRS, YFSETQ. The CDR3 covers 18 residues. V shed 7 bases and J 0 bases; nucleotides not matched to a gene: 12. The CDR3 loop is CASGPGLAASSSYNEQFF. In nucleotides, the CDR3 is TGCGCCAGCGGTCCGGGACTAGCGGCTTCGAGCTCCTACAATGAGCAGTTCTTC.

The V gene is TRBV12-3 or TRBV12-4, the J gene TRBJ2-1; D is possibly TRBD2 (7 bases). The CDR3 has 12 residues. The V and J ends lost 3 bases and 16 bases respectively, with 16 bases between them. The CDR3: CASSFLGGGPFF. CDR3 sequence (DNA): TGTGCCAGCAGTTTCCTTGGCGGGGGCCCATTCTTC.

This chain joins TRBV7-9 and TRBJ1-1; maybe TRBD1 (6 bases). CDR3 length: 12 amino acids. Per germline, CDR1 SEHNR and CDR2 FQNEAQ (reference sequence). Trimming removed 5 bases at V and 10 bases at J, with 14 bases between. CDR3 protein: CASSIPGTRAFF. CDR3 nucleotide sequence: TGTGCCAGCAGCATTCCCGGGACACGAGCTTTCTTT.